The 27 T cell receptor beta chains in this list originate from one sample, sequenced in a study. TCRdb reprocessed the 5' RACE reads with MiXCR, giving one entry per CDR3 protein. This sample has roughly 55,000 distinct CDR3 sequences, with around 26% found just once. The sample comprised tumor-infiltrating naive CD4+ T cells sorted from the breast tumor. The subset is: naive CD4+ T cells, CD4+CD45RA+CD25-. The receptor set was obtained from a female donor with breast cancer.

This clonotype came up a few times. This sequence joins TRBV7-2 and TRBJ2-3, with 8 bases aligning to TRBD2. The CDR3 loop spans 15 amino acids. Germline V gene sequence: CDR1 SGHTA, CDR2 FQGNSA. Trimming at V came to 4 bases and at J to 9 bases, leaving 12 bases not matched to a gene. This CDR3 reads CASSWDTTSGKTQYF. In nucleotides, the CDR3 is TGTGCCAGCAGCTGGGATACCACTAGCGGAAAGACGCAGTATTTT. Filled out from reference TRBV7-2 and TRBJ2-3, the complete variable domain reads GAGVSQSPSNKVTEKGKDVELRCDPISGHTALYWYRQSLGQGLEFLIYFQGNSAPDKSGLPSDRFSAERTGGSVSTLTIQRTQQEDSAVYLCASSWDTTSGKTQYFGPGTRLTVL.

This clonotype was seen repeatedly, ten times or more. This sequence joins TRBV5-6 and TRBJ2-7, with no clear D. CDR1 and CDR2 (germline): SGHDT, YYEEEE. V gave up 4 bases and J gave up 5 bases, with 13 bases separating them. The CDR3 consists of 13 residues. In DNA, the CDR3 is TGTGCCAGCAGCCCGGCCGGCCTCAACGAGCAGTACTTC. Translation: CASSPAGLNEQYF.

This clonotype was found many times. This chain connects TRBV7-2 to TRBJ2-5; the D gene could be TRBD1 or TRBD2 (5 bases each). The CDR3 has 11 residues. Per germline, CDR1 SGHTA and CDR2 FQGNSA. The ends were cut back, 8 bases at V and 5 bases at J, with 9 bases in the middle. Written as DNA, the CDR3 is TGTGCCAGCGGGACGTTTGAGACCCAGTACTTC. This encodes CASGTFETQYF.

The chain combines TRBV9 with TRBJ2-1; D is unclear. Trimming left V 0 bases short and J 10 bases short, with 11 bases between. Germline V lookup: CDR1 SGDLS, CDR2 YYNGEE. The CDR3 is 13 residues long. In nucleotides, the CDR3 is TGTGCCAGCAGCGTAGGCTGGTCTGGAGAGCAGTTCTTC. It codes for CASSVGWSGEQFF.

The chain links TRBV12-3 or TRBV12-4 to TRBJ1-5; D remains unclear. The CDR3 runs 14 residues. Trimming left V 5 bases short and J 2 bases short, with 10 bases between. CDR3: CASSKEQGNQPQHF. Here the CDR3 DNA reads TGTGCCAGCAGTAAGGAGCAGGGCAATCAGCCCCAGCATTTT.

To note about this clonotype: A junction end diverges from the germline sequence, so it may reflect a read error. The rearrangement links TRBV5-1 to TRBJ2-2; D perhaps matches TRBD2 (5 bases). The germline gives CDR1 SGHRS, CDR2 YFSETQ. CDR3 length: 14 residues. DNA for the CDR3: TGCGCCAGCAGCTTGGACAGTAACACCGGGGAGCTGTCTTTT. Translation: CASSLDSNTGELSF.

The chain uses TRBV5-1 and TRBJ2-2; maybe TRBD2 (5 bases). Germline assignment: CDR1 SGHRS and CDR2 YFSETQ. The V and J ends lost 5 bases and 0 bases respectively, with 14 bases between them. This CDR3 spans 16 amino acids. CDR3 loop: CASSVGVTANTGELFF. The CDR3 DNA is TGCGCCAGCAGTGTGGGAGTAACCGCGAACACCGGGGAGCTGTTTTTT.

This clonotype occurred many times. The chain couples TRBV4-1 to TRBJ2-7, with TRBD2 identical over 13 bases. CDR3 length: 16 residues. The trim removed 4 bases at V and 0 bases at J, leaving 3 bases unmatched. Germline CDR1 reads MGHRA; CDR2 reads YSYEKL. The CDR3: CASSRGLAGDSYEQYF. In DNA form, the CDR3 reads TGCGCCAGCAGCCGAGGACTAGCGGGAGACTCCTACGAGCAGTACTTC.

CDR3 residues: CASSLTSGGAYTQYF. The CDR3 DNA sequence: TGCGCCAGCAGCTTGACTAGTGGGGGGGCCTATACGCAGTATTTT. This rearrangement joins TRBV5-1 to TRBJ2-3; a possible D gene is TRBD2 (7 bases). CDR1 is SGHRS and CDR2 is YFSETQ in the germline V gene. Trimming removed 1 base from V and 7 bases from J, with 16 bases in between. This CDR3 spans 15 amino acids.

V is TRBV5-1 and J is TRBJ2-7, with D perhaps TRBD2 (5 bases). The CDR3 totals 14 residues. Germline V lookup: CDR1 SGHRS, CDR2 YFSETQ. Deletions cut 5 bases from V and 5 bases from J, with 17 bases between. The CDR3 reads CASRKRGSNDEQYF. CDR3 in DNA: TGCGCCAGCAGGAAAAGAGGGAGTAACGACGAGCAGTACTTC.

This clonotype was detected only a few times. The chain links TRBV6-2 or TRBV6-3 to TRBJ2-1; no firm D call. The CDR3 is made up of 12 amino acids. CDR1 is MNHEY and CDR2 is SVGEGT in the germline V gene. Trimming cost V 2 bases and J 3 bases, with 2 bases left between them. CDR3 region: CASSYGYNEQFF. The CDR3 bases are TGTGCCAGCAGTTACGGCTACAATGAGCAGTTCTTC.

This clonotype was observed a few times. The V gene is TRBV7-6, the J gene TRBJ1-6; TRBD1 aligns across 9 bases. In germline, CDR1 is SGHVS, CDR2 FNYEAQ. The junction had 4 bases not matched to a gene; V was cut back by 3 bases and J by 7 bases. The CDR3 runs to 15 residues. In DNA form, the CDR3 reads TGTGCCAGCAGCTTTTCGACAGGGGGAAATTCACCCCTCCACTTT. This encodes CASSFSTGGNSPLHF.

V gene TRBV6-5 combines with J gene TRBJ1-1; D is perhaps TRBD1 (6 bases). Trimming removed 4 bases from V and 1 base from J, with 16 bases in between. Looked up from germline, CDR1 is MNHEY and CDR2 is SVGAGI. CDR3 length: 16 residues. In nucleotides, the CDR3 is TGTGCCAGCAGTTCTATACTCACAGGGCGGAACACTGAAGCTTTCTTT. It codes for CASSSILTGRNTEAFF.

Relative to its sample, this clonotype is medium-sized. This chain's CDR3 is CASSSYRKTEEQYF. The CDR3 DNA follows: TGTGCCAGCAGCTCATACCGGAAGACCGAGGAGCAGTACTTC. This chain joins TRBV7-2 and TRBJ2-7; D unresolved. Germline V gives CDR1 SGHTA, CDR2 FQGNSA. Trimming removed 4 bases at V and 7 bases at J, with 17 bases between. The CDR3 has 14 residues. Using reference TRBV7-2 and TRBJ2-7 for the parts outside the CDR3, the full variable domain is GAGVSQSPSNKVTEKGKDVELRCDPISGHTALYWYRQSLGQGLEFLIYFQGNSAPDKSGLPSDRFSAERTGGSVSTLTIQRTQQEDSAVYLCASSSYRKTEEQYFGPGTRLTVT.

The sample holds a few counts of this clonotype. The gene calls are TRBV5-1 and TRBJ1-6; TRBD1 matches at 11 bases. The CDR3 is 16 amino acids. Trimming cost V 4 bases and J 7 bases; bases outside gene matches: 7. Germline CDR1 reads SGHRS; CDR2 reads YFSETQ. The DNA of the CDR3 is TGCGCCAGCAGCCTTGGACAGGGGGCTCGGAATTCACCCCTCCACTTT. It encodes CASSLGQGARNSPLHF.

This clonotype has only a few counts. This chain connects TRBV4-2 to TRBJ1-5; D is ambiguous. The germline V gene has CDR1 LGHNA and CDR2 YNFKEQ. V lost 2 bases to trimming and J lost 0 bases, with 5 bases between them. The CDR3 runs 14 residues. In nucleotides, the CDR3 is TGTGCCAGCAGCCAACTCGCTAGCAATCAGCCCCAGCATTTT. This sequence encodes CASSQLASNQPQHF.

The genes are TRBV6-5 and TRBJ2-7, with D tentatively TRBD2 (7 bases). The CDR3 runs to 12 residues. Germline V gives CDR1 MNHEY, CDR2 SVGAGI. The CDR3 nucleotides are TGTGCTAGCGGGCGGGACACTTACGAGCAGTACTTC. Translation gives CASGRDTYEQYF.

The table lists this clonotype with a few counts. This chain connects TRBV5-1 to TRBJ1-5; D is unclear. There are 15 residues in the CDR3. CDR1 is SGHRS and CDR2 is YFSETQ in the germline V gene. Deletions cut 0 bases from V and 4 bases from J, with 11 bases between. The chain's CDR3 is CASSLVAGPNQPQHF. CDR3 bases: TGCGCCAGCAGCTTGGTTGCGGGTCCGAATCAGCCCCAGCATTTT.

Points on this clonotype: A much more abundant neighbour one base away suggests this may be a read error. The genes are TRBV7-8 and TRBJ1-1; TRBD1 is a possible D gene (6 bases). CDR3 length equals 16 residues. Germline V gene data show CDR1 as SGHVS and CDR2 as FQNEAQ. The CDR3 DNA follows: TGTGCCGGCAGCTTAGTACAGGGCCTCATGAACACTGAAGCTTTCTTT. Translation: CAGSLVQGLMNTEAFF. Looking up the rest from reference TRBV7-8 and TRBJ1-1 gives the full variable domain: GAGVSQSPRYKVAKRGQDVALRCDPISGHVSLFWYQQALGQGPEFLTYFQNEAQLDKSGLPSDRFFAERPEGSVSTLKIQRTQQEDSAVYLCAGSLVQGLMNTEAFFGQGTRLTVV.

About this clonotype itself: This may come from a read error, since a much larger clone is one base off. V usage is TRBV5-1 and J usage is TRBJ1-2, with D unresolved. V was pared by 3 bases and J by 4 bases, with 10 bases between. Germline loops: CDR1 SGHRS, CDR2 YFSETQ. The CDR3 loop spans 13 amino acids. This CDR3 reads CASSWAGPYGYTF. The CDR3, as DNA: TGCGCCAGCAGCTGGGCAGGACCCTATGGCTACACCTTC.

This clonotype has more than one count but fewer than ten. The J gene is TRBJ2-5, the V gene TRBV4-1; TRBD1 agrees at 8 bases. The CDR3 has 16 residues. The germline V gene has CDR1 MGHRA and CDR2 YSYEKL. V lost 4 bases and J lost 1; bases outside the gene matches: 8. CDR3 in DNA: TGCGCCAGCAGCCCCGGCGGGGACAGGCTCCAAGAGACCCAGTACTTC. It specifies CASSPGGDRLQETQYF.

This sequence joins TRBV5-1 and TRBJ2-3; the D is unclear. Per germline, CDR1 SGHRS and CDR2 YFSETQ. This CDR3 comprises 17 residues. Trimming took 0 bases from V and 0 from J, leaving 14 bases between them. The CDR3 region has the DNA TGCGCCAGCAGCTTGGGCATGCTCCAGAGTAGCACAGATACGCAGTATTTT. As protein: CASSLGMLQSSTDTQYF.

A few counts support this clonotype. J is TRBJ2-7 and V is TRBV21-1. TRBV21-1 is flagged as a pseudogene. The CDR3 covers 14 residues. The CDR3 coding sequence is TGTGCCAGCAGCCAAGTTGGGATACTCGACGAGCAGTACTTC. This codes for CASSQVGILDEQYF.

This rearrangement joins TRBV12-3 or TRBV12-4 to TRBJ1-1, with 7 bases fitting TRBD1. The CDR3 length is 15 residues. V lost 5 bases and J lost 4; bases outside the gene matches: 10. The CDR3 region has the DNA TGTGCCAGCAGTCGAGACGACAGGGAGATCACTGAAGCTTTCTTT. Translated: CASSRDDREITEAFF.

The chain uses TRBV3-1 and TRBJ1-1; no reliable D call. The CDR3 is 12 amino acids. CDR1 and CDR2 from the germline V gene are LGHDT and YNNKEL (reference sequence). Trimming stripped 1 base from V and 9 bases from J, with 9 bases between. Written as DNA, the CDR3 is TGTGCCAGCAGCCAAGGGGCAGAGAAAGCTTTCTTT. The encoded protein is CASSQGAEKAFF.

A few counts support this clonotype. The chain carries TRBV15 and TRBJ1-4; D might be TRBD1 (5 bases). In germline, CDR1 is LNHNV, CDR2 YYDKDF (reference sequence). The V end lost 0 bases, the J end lost 7 bases, and 12 bases lay between the germline ends. The CDR3 has 15 residues. The CDR3 loop reads CATSRDRVEGEKLFF. The CDR3 region has the DNA TGTGCCACCAGCAGAGACAGGGTCGAAGGTGAAAAACTGTTTTTT.

In this sample, this clonotype turned up once. The rearrangement links TRBV4-1 to TRBJ2-3; no clear D gene. The germline V and J ends were trimmed by 0 bases and 1 base, with 5 bases remaining between them. Looked up from germline, CDR1 is MGHRA and CDR2 is YSYEKL. This CDR3 spans 14 amino acids. This CDR3 reads CASSQEERTDTQYF. CDR3 coding DNA: TGCGCCAGCAGCCAAGAGGAGCGCACAGATACGCAGTATTTT.